This TCR beta chain was sequenced in a study of T cell changes during pregnancy in multiple sclerosis. Clones were sequenced by immunoSEQ multiplex PCR, and TCRdb holds only the in-frame ones, with some missing. The sample includes more than 45,000 clones, about 90% of them seen just once. From germline, CDR1 is MNHNS and CDR2 SASEGT. V dropped 6 bases and J dropped 6; count of bases not matched to a gene: 4. The CDR3 sequence is 14 residues long. Sequencing used CD4+ T cells from peripheral blood mononuclear cells, obtained in the second trimester of pregnancy. V is TRBV6-1 and J is TRBJ1-6; 8 nucleotides agree with TRBD1. The source is a female donor with multiple sclerosis, enrolled in a pregnancy study. DNA of the CDR3: TGTGCCAGCAGCACGACAGGGGTTAATTCACCCCTCCACTTT. Translated, it gives CASSTTGVNSPLHF.